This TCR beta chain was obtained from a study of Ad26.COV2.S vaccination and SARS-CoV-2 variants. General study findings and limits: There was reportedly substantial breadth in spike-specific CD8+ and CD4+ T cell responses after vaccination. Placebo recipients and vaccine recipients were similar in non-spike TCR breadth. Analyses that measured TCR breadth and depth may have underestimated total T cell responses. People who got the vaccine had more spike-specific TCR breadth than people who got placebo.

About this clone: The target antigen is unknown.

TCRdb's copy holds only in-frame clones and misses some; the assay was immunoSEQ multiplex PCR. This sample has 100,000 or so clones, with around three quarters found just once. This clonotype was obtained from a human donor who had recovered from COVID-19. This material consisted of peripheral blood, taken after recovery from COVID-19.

The CDR3 bases are TGCAGCGCCCAAAAGCAGGGGGCCCACGAGCAGTACTTC. Translation gives CSAQKQGAHEQYF. This chain joins TRBV29-1 and TRBJ2-7; 8 nucleotides match TRBD1. CDR1 and CDR2 from the germline V gene are SQVTM and ANQGSEA. V dropped 7 bases and J dropped 5; count of bases not matched to a gene: 10. This CDR3 contains 13 residues.